Sequencing of this T cell receptor beta chain was carried out in a study of cytomegalovirus exposure and HLA in healthy donors. The study's findings and limits: A few CMV-associated chains were confirmed in vitro to be specific for CMV antigens. Accounts indicate the classifier identified cytomegalovirus status with strong specificity and sensitivity. The authors enumerated around 150 TCR beta chains as linked to cytomegalovirus.

This CDR3 spans 15 amino acids. Germline V gene sequence: CDR1 SGHVS, CDR2 FQNEAQ. Trimming took 5 bases from V and 7 from J, leaving 20 bases between them. Details on this clone: The target antigen is unknown.

The repertoire was sequenced with immunoSEQ multiplex PCR; TCRdb's copy has only in-frame clones and lacks some. Among some 100,000 clones listed, roughly 83% were seen once. The gene calls are TRBV7-8 and TRBJ1-2, with D tentatively TRBD1 (5 bases). The source material was PBMCs. The TCR sequence derives from a man between 18 and 35 years old in good health and CMV-seronegative. The chain's CDR3 is CASSPHRGDAVGYTF. The DNA for the CDR3 is TGTGCCAGCAGCCCGCATCGGGGGGATGCCGTTGGCTACACCTTC.